A selection of T cell receptor beta chains follows, all from one sample in a study of shared clonotypes between healthy human individuals. TCRdb's table, derived via immunoSEQ multiplex PCR, lists solely in-frame clones and lacks some. Of some 1,600,000 clones listed, about 98% are singletons. Sequenced: naive CD4+ T cells sorted from blood. These receptors came from a man aged 30-40 years in good health. The CDR3 runs from the conserved cysteine through the conserved F or W. The D gene is left open where the match is weak. Clone size, where shown, is once, few, many, or a class for clones that have expanded.

d_call	j_call	clone_size	v_call	cdr3_nt	cdr3_aa
TRBD2	TRBJ2-7	-	TRBV18	TGTGCCAGCTCACGACTAGCGGGACGACGGGAGCAGTACTTC	CASSRLAGRREQYF
-	TRBJ2-4	once	TRBV28	TGTGCCAGCAGTTTGCGGGATTTAGCCAAAAACATTCAGTACTTC	CASSLRDLAKNIQYF
-	TRBJ1-5	-	TRBV7-9	TGTGCCAGCAGCTTAGACGGGAATCAGCCCCAGCATTTT	CASSLDGNQPQHF
-	TRBJ2-1	-	TRBV19	TGTGCCAGTAGTATGGACCCTCCTTTTAGCTCCTACAATGAGCAGTTCTTC	CASSMDPPFSSYNEQFF
-	TRBJ2-5	-	TRBV29-1	TGCAGCGTTGTTCCGGGATCGGTGGGGGAGACCCAGTACTTC	CSVVPGSVGETQYF
TRBD1	TRBJ2-5	-	TRBV6-5	TGTGCCAGCAGACCAGACAGGGGGGCACAAGAGACCCAGTACTTC	CASRPDRGAQETQYF
-	TRBJ1-2	-	TRBV14	TGTGCCAGCAGCCCTTGGGATACGAATGGCTACACCTTC	CASSPWDTNGYTF
-	TRBJ1-2	-	TRBV14	TGTGCCAGCAGCCAAGTCTTTGGAGGGATTTCGGGTGGCTACACCTTC	CASSQVFGGISGGYTF
-	TRBJ2-5	-	TRBV5-1	TGCGCCAGCAGCTTGGGGGGCGGGCCCGGGGAGACCCAGTACTTC	CASSLGGGPGETQYF
-	TRBJ1-3	-	TRBV10-3	TGTGCCATCATGGGGCAGGCGTTGGGGTTGAACACCATATATTTT	CAIMGQALGLNTIYF
TRBD1	TRBJ1-3	once	TRBV9	TGTGCCAGCAGCGTTTCGACAGGGACGTCTGGAAACACCATATATTTT	CASSVSTGTSGNTIYF
-	TRBJ1-1	-	TRBV7-2	TGTGCCAGCAGCCTAAGGACTGAAGCTTTCTTT	CASSLRTEAFF
-	TRBJ2-7	-	TRBV28	TGTGCCAGCAGTTCCCCGGATTACAGAGACGAGCAGTACTTC	CASSSPDYRDEQYF
-	TRBJ2-5	-	TRBV21-1	TGTGCCAGCGGCCGGGCCGTACAAGAGACCCAGTACTTC	CASGRAVQETQYF
-	TRBJ1-1	-	TRBV5-1	TGCGCCAGTCGTCAACACTCAGGGGCCCCCGCTGAAGCTTTCTTT	CASRQHSGAPAEAFF
-	TRBJ1-5	-	TRBV19	TGTGCCAGTAGTCACCCTACTTGGGACTCTTCAAGCAATCAGCCCCAGCATTTT	CASSHPTWDSSSNQPQHF
-	TRBJ1-5	-	TRBV2	TGTGCCAGCAGTGAAGAGGGACGGCAGCCCCAGCATTTT	CASSEEGRQPQHF
-	TRBJ1-5	-	TRBV30	TGTGCCTGGAGTGGCGGGGCGGATCAGCCCCAGCATTTT	CAWSGGADQPQHF
-	TRBJ1-2	-	TRBV30	TGTGCCTGGAGTTCTAACTATGGCTACACCTTC	CAWSSNYGYTF
TRBD1	TRBJ1-2	-	TRBV28	TGTGCCAGCAGGTATACAGGGGAGTCCTATGGCTACACCTTC	CASRYTGESYGYTF
-	TRBJ2-7	-	TRBV11-3	TGTGCCAGCAGCCCAAAGGAGGTTGGCGAGCAGTACTTC	CASSPKEVGEQYF
-	TRBJ2-7	-	TRBV7-2	TGTGCCAGCAGCTTATTCCCCGGCAGGGTGAGAGAGCAGTACTTC	CASSLFPGRVREQYF
-	TRBJ1-3	-	TRBV9	TGTGCCAGCAGCGCACGACAGTCTTCGGGTGGAAACACCATATATTTT	CASSARQSSGGNTIYF
TRBD1	TRBJ2-7	-	TRBV10-3	TGTGCCATCAGTGACCACAGGGGGCGCTTGTACTTC	CAISDHRGRLYF
-	TRBJ2-7	-	TRBV7-8	TGTGCCAGCAGCTTAGAGGGGGGGTCTGGCGAGCAGTACTTC	CASSLEGGSGEQYF
TRBD1	TRBJ2-7	-	TRBV28	TGTGCCAGCAGTACAACAGGGGGGTCGGTCGAGCAGTACTTC	CASSTTGGSVEQYF
-	TRBJ2-3	-	TRBV2	TGTGCCAGCAGTGGCGACCGTGGCACAGATACGCAGTATTTT	CASSGDRGTDTQYF
-	TRBJ1-2	-	TRBV7-2	TGTGCCAGCAGCTCACCGGGACCTAAGCGTTGGTACACCTTC	CASSSPGPKRWYTF
TRBD1	TRBJ2-2	-	TRBV28	TGTGCCAGCAGTTCGGTTCCGGACAGGGGAAACACCGGGGAGCTGTTTTTT	CASSSVPDRGNTGELFF
-	TRBJ2-6	-	TRBV5-1	TGCGCCAGCAGCTTGCTCCTCAGGGGTTTGGGATCTGGGGCCAACGTCCTGACTTTC	CASSLLLRGLGSGANVLTF
-	TRBJ2-6	-	TRBV6-5	TGTGCCAGCAGGTACTCTGGGGCCAACGTCCTGACTTTC	CASRYSGANVLTF
-	TRBJ2-1	-	TRBV28	TGTGCCAGCGCGTCGCACAATGAGCAGTTCTTC	CASASHNEQFF
-	TRBJ2-5	-	TRBV18	TGTGCCAGCTCTCATAGCCCGATAACCGAAGAGACCCAGTACTTC	CASSHSPITEETQYF
-	TRBJ1-5	-	TRBV28	TGTGCCAGCAGTTTCGCAGGGGAAGACAATCAGCCCCAGCATTTT	CASSFAGEDNQPQHF
-	TRBJ2-7	-	TRBV28	TGTGCCAGCACCTCCCCGGAACTAGGGAACTACGAGCAGTACTTC	CASTSPELGNYEQYF
-	TRBJ2-2	-	TRBV4-3	TGCGCCAGCAGCCAAGGTCGGGCCGGCGGGGAGCTGTTTTTT	CASSQGRAGGELFF
-	TRBJ1-4	-	TRBV2	TGTGCCAGCAGTGAACTGGGACAAAATGAAAAACTGTTTTTT	CASSELGQNEKLFF
-	TRBJ2-2	-	TRBV21-1	TGTGCCAGCAGCCCCCGGGACAGGAACAACACCGGGGAGCTGTTTTTT	CASSPRDRNNTGELFF
-	TRBJ1-3	-	TRBV5-4	TGTGCCAGCCACCTACGGGGGACAGGAAACACCATATATTTT	CASHLRGTGNTIYF
-	TRBJ2-7	-	TRBV9	TGTGCCAGCAGCGTAGAATTGGCTGGCGAGCAGTACTTC	CASSVELAGEQYF
-	TRBJ2-5	-	TRBV6-5	TGTGCCAGCAGCCCTGGAACAAGAGGGACCCAGTACTTC	CASSPGTRGTQYF
TRBD2	TRBJ2-1	-	TRBV5-1	TGCGCCAGCAGCTCGGCTAGCGGTCACAATGAGCAGTTCTTC	CASSSASGHNEQFF
-	TRBJ1-1	-	TRBV15	TGTGCCACCAGAGTTAAGACGAACACTGAAGCTTTCTTT	CATRVKTNTEAFF
-	TRBJ2-7	-	TRBV5-4	TGTGCCAGCAGCTTTCCAGGGCCTACCTACGAGCAGTACTTC	CASSFPGPTYEQYF
-	TRBJ2-3	once	TRBV5-1	TGCGCCAGCAGCTTACAGGGACCTCCTAGCACAGATACGCAGTATTTT	CASSLQGPPSTDTQYF
TRBD2	TRBJ2-3	-	TRBV4-1	TGCGCCAGCAGCCAAGAATCCGGACTAGCGGGAGTGGCAGATACGCAGTATTTT	CASSQESGLAGVADTQYF
-	TRBJ2-5	-	TRBV11-2	TGTGCCAGCAGCTTAAGACACCAACAAGAGACCCAGTACTTC	CASSLRHQQETQYF
-	TRBJ1-5	-	TRBV28	TGTGCCAGCAGTTCCCCAGGACAGCCCAATCAGCCCCAGCATTTT	CASSSPGQPNQPQHF